The 25 T cell receptor beta chains given below trace back to one sample, sequenced in a study of radiotherapy plus CTLA-4 blockade in lung cancer. The table came from immunoSEQ multiplex PCR; TCRdb's copy has only in-frame clones and leaves some out. The sample records 30,000 to 35,000 clones, roughly 70% being singletons. Specimen: peripheral blood, collected from a patient treated with radiotherapy plus ipilimumab. These receptors were collected from a human donor with non-small cell lung cancer who had stable disease on radiotherapy plus ipilimumab.

CDR3 protein: CSAGVGDGYTF. DNA of the CDR3: TGCAGCGCTGGGGTGGGGGATGGCTACACCTTC. The rearrangement uses TRBV29-1 and TRBJ1-2; a possible D gene is TRBD1 (5 bases). This CDR3 is built from 11 residues. Per the germline V gene, CDR1 is SQVTM and CDR2 is ANQGSEA. Between the trimmed V and J ends, which lost 7 bases and 6 bases, there was a span of 12 bases. Looking up the rest from reference TRBV29-1 and TRBJ1-2 gives the full variable domain: SAVISQKPSRDICQRGTSLTIQCQVDSQVTMMFWYRQQPGQSLTLIATANQGSEATYESGFVIDKFPISRPNLTFSTLTVSNMSPEDSSIYLCSAGVGDGYTFGSGTRLTVV.

The count of this clone is one. The J gene is TRBJ2-7, the V gene TRBV11-2; 7 bases match TRBD1. This CDR3 spans 14 amino acids. The germline gives CDR1 SGHAT, CDR2 FQNNGV. V was clipped by 5 bases and J by 6 bases; unmatched bases: 10. This CDR3 is CASSAWQGVGEQYF. The CDR3 bases are TGTGCCAGCAGCGCCTGGCAGGGGGTAGGCGAGCAGTACTTC.

The chain is built from TRBV9 and TRBJ1-5, with a tentative D call TRBD1 (5 bases). Germline loops: CDR1 SGDLS, CDR2 YYNGEE. V lost 0 bases and J 0 bases, leaving 10 bases between the germline ends. The CDR3 consists of 16 residues. The CDR3 reads CASSVGDSYSNQPQHF. Written as DNA, the CDR3 is TGTGCCAGCAGCGTAGGGGACTCCTATAGCAATCAGCCCCAGCATTTT.

The sample holds one count of this clone. The rearrangement uses TRBV4-1 and TRBJ2-1; D is possibly TRBD2 (5 bases). Germline lookup yields CDR1 MGHRA and CDR2 YSYEKL. Trimming took off 4 bases at V and 3 bases at J, with 16 bases between the two ends. CDR3 size: 16 residues. CDR3: CASSPKWASSYNEQFF. The CDR3 coding sequence is TGCGCCAGCAGCCCGAAATGGGCTAGCAGCTACAATGAGCAGTTCTTC.

This sequence joins TRBV6-5 and TRBJ2-3, with D maybe TRBD1 (6 bases). This CDR3 has 12 residues. Germline V gives CDR1 MNHEY, CDR2 SVGAGI. Deletions cut 2 bases from V and 9 bases from J, with 9 bases between. In DNA, the CDR3 is TGTGCCAGCAGTTACAACAGGGTAACGCAGTATTTT. Translating it yields CASSYNRVTQYF.

The rearrangement uses TRBV7-8 and TRBJ2-1; D possibly uses TRBD1 or TRBD2 (6 bases each). The V and J ends lost 1 base and 4 bases respectively, with 14 bases between them. The CDR3 is 16 residues long. Looked up from germline, CDR1 is SGHVS and CDR2 is FQNEAQ. The CDR3: CASSLVPGALYNEQFF. CDR3 sequence (DNA): TGTGCCAGCAGCTTAGTCCCGGGGGCCCTATACAATGAGCAGTTCTTC.

The gene calls are TRBV19 and TRBJ2-1, with D tentatively TRBD1 (6 bases). The V gene lost 6 bases and the J gene lost 10 bases, with 13 bases spanning the gap. Germline CDR1 is LNHDA and CDR2 is SQIVND (reference sequence). CDR3 size: 12 residues. CDR3 sequence reads: CASRAERGEQFF. The CDR3 DNA is TGTGCCAGTAGGGCGGAGAGGGGGGAGCAGTTCTTC.

The V and J genes are TRBV2 and TRBJ2-1; D is uncertain. This CDR3 spans 14 amino acids. The V end lost 7 bases, the J end lost 2 bases, and 12 bases lay between the germline ends. Germline lookup yields CDR1 SNHLY and CDR2 FYNNEI. CDR3 bases: TGTGCCAGCAAGATCTCGCCGACCTACAATGAGCAGTTCTTC. Translated, it gives CASKISPTYNEQFF.

Worth noting for this clone: This sample includes further DNA sequences coding for the same CDR3. V is TRBV19 and J is TRBJ2-7, with a weak D call TRBD1 (5 bases). Germline V gene lookup returns CDR1 LNHDA and CDR2 SQIVND (reference sequence). This CDR3 is 14 amino acids long. V lost 6 bases to trimming and J lost 8 bases, with 20 bases between them. The CDR3 reads CASRSGKGQGKQYF. The DNA for the CDR3 is TGTGCCAGTAGGTCTGGCAAAGGGCAGGGCAAGCAGTACTTC.

A few counts support this clone. V gene TRBV30 combines with J gene TRBJ2-1; TRBD1 is a possible D gene (5 bases). The CDR3 length is 12 residues. The germline V gene encodes CDR1 GTSNPN and CDR2 SVGIG (reference sequence). Trimming stripped 0 bases from V and 9 bases from J, with 9 bases between. This chain's CDR3 is CAWSVARGEQFF. CDR3 DNA: TGTGCCTGGAGTGTAGCTAGGGGTGAGCAGTTCTTC.

The chain has TRBV2 and TRBJ1-4; D is unresolved. The ends were cut back, 8 bases at V and 8 bases at J, with 9 bases in the middle. The germline CDR1 and CDR2 sequences are SNHLY and FYNNEI. The CDR3 contains 11 residues. In nucleotides, the CDR3 is TGTGCCAGCCGGGAGGGCGAAAAACTGTTTTTT. This encodes CASREGEKLFF.

CDR3 nucleotides: TGTGCCAGCAGCTCGACTAGCGGGAGCTCCTACAATGAGCAGTTCTTC. Its translation is CASSSTSGSSYNEQFF. The chain employs TRBV5-5 and TRBJ2-1; 12 bases are a match to TRBD2. V gave up 3 bases and J gave up 0 bases; unmatched junction bases: 1. From germline, CDR1 is SGHKS and CDR2 YYEKEE (reference sequence). The CDR3 is 16 amino acids.

This sequence joins TRBV5-4 and TRBJ2-2; 7 bases match TRBD2. Unmatched junction bases numbered 10, after V lost 4 bases and J lost 1 base. CDR1 and CDR2 (germline): SGHNT, YYREEE (reference sequence). This CDR3 contains 17 residues. For the CDR3, the DNA is TGTGCCAGCAGCCCCAATCGTGGGGGGGTGAACACCGGGGAGCTGTTTTTT. Translation gives CASSPNRGGVNTGELFF.

J is TRBJ1-2 and V is TRBV5-1; D unclear. Germline-derived CDR1 and CDR2 are SGHRS and YFSETQ. The ends were cut back, 0 bases at V and 8 bases at J, with 11 bases in the middle. CDR3 length equals 13 residues. The CDR3 nucleotides are TGCGCCAGCAGCTTGGGTACAAGCTCGGGCTACACCTTC. Translation gives CASSLGTSSGYTF.

The gene calls are TRBV29-1 and TRBJ2-3; D remains unclear. This CDR3 region has 13 residues. CDR1 is SQVTM, CDR2 ANQGSEA, per germline. The V and J ends lost 6 bases and 1 base respectively, with 11 bases between them. CDR3: CSVSARGTDTQYF. CDR3 in DNA: TGCAGCGTGTCGGCCCGGGGCACAGATACGCAGTATTTT.

V gene TRBV7-9 combines with J gene TRBJ2-7; 12 positions match TRBD2. CDR1 and CDR2 (germline): SEHNR, FQNEAQ (reference sequence). V trimming: 5 bases; J trimming: 7 bases; junction bases outside the gene matches: 12. CDR3 length equals 16 residues. DNA for the CDR3: TGTGCCAGCAGCCCAGGGCTAGCGGGAGGGCCGAGGGAGCAGTACTTC. As protein: CASSPGLAGGPREQYF.

This chain links TRBV28 with TRBJ1-5; the D is unclear. The CDR3 length is 16 residues. V shed 3 bases and J shed 2 bases, with 14 bases lying between them. CDR1 MDHEN and CDR2 SYDVKM come from the germline V gene. CDR3 region: CASSFRAQVGNQPQHF. The CDR3 DNA reads as TGTGCCAGCAGTTTTAGGGCACAAGTGGGCAATCAGCCCCAGCATTTT.

This clone came up a few times. The rearrangement links TRBV7-9 to TRBJ2-1, with 12 bases matching TRBD2. Germline CDR1 is SEHNR and CDR2 is FQNEAQ (reference sequence). The CDR3 has 16 amino acids. V lost 1 base and J lost 7; bases outside the gene matches: 5. CDR3 nucleotides: TGTGCCAGCAGCTTAGATAGACTAGCGGGAGTTAATGAGCAGTTCTTC. This translates into CASSLDRLAGVNEQFF.

The chain recombines TRBV27 with TRBJ1-4; D is perhaps TRBD1 (6 bases). Trimming took off 4 bases at V and 4 bases at J, with 13 bases between the two ends. The CDR3 loop spans 15 amino acids. The germline gives CDR1 MNHEY, CDR2 SMNVEV (reference sequence). CDR3 region: CASSSHRALNEKLFF. CDR3 nucleotides: TGTGCCAGCAGTTCCCACAGGGCACTTAATGAAAAACTGTTTTTT.

The chain joins TRBV13 to TRBJ1-3, with 8 nucleotides matching TRBD1. Trimming took 5 bases from V and 9 from J; bases not matched to a gene: 3. The germline V gene has CDR1 PRHDT and CDR2 FYEKMQ (reference sequence). This CDR3 is 12 amino acids long. The CDR3 DNA follows: TGTGCCAGCAGCCGACAGGGGTTCACCATATATTTT. As protein: CASSRQGFTIYF.

The J gene is TRBJ2-1, the V gene TRBV19, with D perhaps matching TRBD1 or TRBD2 (6 bases each). The germline V gene has CDR1 LNHDA and CDR2 SQIVND (reference sequence). The V and J ends lost 9 bases and 7 bases respectively, with 19 bases between them. CDR3 length: 14 residues. CDR3 nucleotide sequence: TGTGCCAGCAGGGGACTCTTTCTGGGGAATGAGCAGTTCTTC. Protein product: CASRGLFLGNEQFF.

The chain is built from TRBV5-4 and TRBJ1-2, with D unclear. This CDR3 is built from 14 residues. The germline V gene encodes CDR1 SGHNT and CDR2 YYREEE (reference sequence). The V end lost 0 bases, the J end lost 4 bases, and 10 bases lay between the germline ends. The CDR3 protein is CASSLARQSYGYTF. CDR3 sequence (DNA): TGTGCCAGCAGCTTGGCTCGACAATCCTATGGCTACACCTTC.

This clone came up a few times. This CDR3 reads CASSLVRGREPYEQYF. Here the CDR3 DNA reads TGTGCCAGCAGCCTAGTCCGGGGGCGCGAACCTTACGAGCAGTACTTC. V gene TRBV14 combines with J gene TRBJ2-7; D is tentatively TRBD1 or TRBD2 (6 bases each). Deletions cut 4 bases from V and 4 bases from J, with 20 bases between. Germline values: CDR1 SGHDN, CDR2 FVKESK. CDR3 length equals 16 residues.

The gene calls are TRBV7-8 and TRBJ2-7; TRBD1 matches at 9 bases. The trim removed 7 bases at V and 1 base at J, leaving 14 bases unmatched. Germline V gives CDR1 SGHVS, CDR2 FQNEAQ. CDR3 length: 17 residues. CDR3 protein: CASTIMGGQGRSYEQYF. The CDR3 bases are TGTGCCAGCACCATAATGGGGGGACAGGGAAGGTCCTACGAGCAGTACTTC.

This rearrangement joins TRBV4-3 to TRBJ2-2; D unclear. Trimming removed 0 bases from V and 8 bases from J, with 10 bases in between. The CDR3 contains 14 residues. CDR1 LGHNA and CDR2 YSLEER come from the germline V gene. This chain's CDR3 is CASSQEWLVGELFF. Here the CDR3 DNA reads TGCGCCAGCAGCCAAGAGTGGCTAGTAGGGGAGCTGTTTTTT.